A selection of T cell receptor beta chains follows, all from one sample in a study of blood T cell repertoires in COVID-19. Measured with immunoSEQ multiplex PCR; TCRdb has only the in-frame clones, and not every one. The sample includes about 59,000 clones, roughly 87% of them seen just once. The sample consisted of peripheral blood. The receptors here all came from a man older than 75 in a cohort sampled during active COVID-19. Each CDR3 is given with its conserved first and last residue. Fields, in order: J gene, V gene, D gene, clone size, CDR3 length, CDR3 protein, CDR3 DNA. D genes are given only for firm matches. Only part of the rows carry a size: once, few, many, or a class if the clone is expanded.

J: TRBJ2-1
V: TRBV3-1/TRBV3-2
D: TRBD1
size: .
length: 15
CDR3: CASSRGTGGPNEQFF
DNA: TGTGCCAGCAGCCGGGGGACAGGGGGCCCGAATGAGCAGTTCTTC

J: TRBJ2-1
V: TRBV5-1
D: TRBD2
size: .
length: 15
CDR3: CASRPLAGVYNEQFF
DNA: TGCGCCAGCAGGCCCCTAGCGGGAGTCTACAATGAGCAGTTCTTC

J: TRBJ2-7
V: TRBV19
D: TRBD2
size: .
length: 15
CDR3: CASSMDGGDSYEQYF
DNA: TGTGCCAGTAGTATGGACGGGGGGGACTCCTACGAGCAGTACTTC

J: TRBJ1-4
V: TRBV6-6
D: .
size: once
length: 12
CDR3: CASSPGNEKLFF
DNA: TGTGCCAGCAGCCCAGGGAATGAAAAACTGTTTTTT

J: TRBJ2-5
V: TRBV18
D: .
size: .
length: 13
CDR3: CASSPNIQETQYF
DNA: TGTGCCAGCTCACCTAACATCCAAGAGACCCAGTACTTC

J: TRBJ1-4
V: TRBV6-2/TRBV6-3
D: TRBD1
size: .
length: 16
CDR3: CASSYVRGTTNEKLFF
DNA: TGTGCCAGCAGTTACGTCAGGGGGACAACTAATGAAAAACTGTTTTTT

J: TRBJ2-5
V: TRBV14
D: TRBD1
size: .
length: 15
CDR3: CASSQRTGGKETQYF
DNA: TGTGCCAGCAGCCAAAGGACAGGGGGCAAAGAGACCCAGTACTTC

J: TRBJ2-1
V: TRBV5-6
D: .
size: few
length: 12
CDR3: CASKRRRDEQFF
DNA: TGTGCCAGCAAGCGGAGGAGGGATGAGCAGTTCTTC

J: TRBJ1-1
V: TRBV5-4
D: .
size: .
length: 13
CDR3: CASSLPAGAEAFF
DNA: TGTGCCAGCAGCTTGCCGGCGGGGGCTGAAGCTTTCTTT

J: TRBJ1-5
V: TRBV12-5
D: TRBD1
size: .
length: 14
CDR3: CASAYRGGGQPQHF
DNA: TGTGCTAGTGCCTACAGGGGAGGAGGTCAGCCCCAGCATTTT

J: TRBJ1-5
V: TRBV6-6
D: .
size: .
length: 13
CDR3: CASSSTDRGPQHF
DNA: TGTGCCAGCAGTTCTACGGACCGGGGGCCCCAGCATTTT

J: TRBJ1-2
V: TRBV11-3
D: TRBD1
size: .
length: 15
CDR3: CASSWGQGAPGGYTF
DNA: TGTGCCAGCAGCTGGGGACAGGGGGCGCCTGGTGGCTACACCTTC

J: TRBJ2-5
V: TRBV7-2
D: TRBD2
size: .
length: 15
CDR3: CASSRSSGGKETQYF
DNA: TGTGCCAGCAGCCGTTCTAGCGGGGGGAAAGAGACCCAGTACTTC

J: TRBJ2-7
V: TRBV5-8
D: .
size: few
length: 17
CDR3: CASSLGRQRSSSYEQYF
DNA: TGTGCCAGCAGCTTGGGGCGGCAGCGCTCGAGCTCCTACGAGCAGTACTTC

J: TRBJ2-3
V: TRBV3-1/TRBV3-2
D: .
size: .
length: 14
CDR3: CASSQPGTTDTQYF
DNA: TGTGCCAGCAGCCAACCCGGGACTACAGATACGCAGTATTTT

J: TRBJ2-1
V: TRBV25-1
D: .
size: .
length: 16
CDR3: CASSAADRSSYNEQFF
DNA: TGTGCCAGCAGTGCTGCTGACAGAAGCTCCTACAATGAGCAGTTCTTC

J: TRBJ1-2
V: TRBV12-3/TRBV12-4
D: .
size: .
length: 13
CDR3: CASSLGQNYGYTF
DNA: TGTGCCAGCAGTTTGGGCCAGAACTATGGCTACACCTTC

J: TRBJ1-1
V: TRBV9
D: .
size: .
length: 16
CDR3: CASSVGSARGNTEAFF
DNA: TGTGCCAGCAGCGTGGGCTCGGCGCGGGGAAACACTGAAGCTTTCTTT

J: TRBJ2-1
V: TRBV5-1
D: TRBD2
size: .
length: 16
CDR3: CASSLGGEAGGNEQFF
DNA: TGCGCCAGCAGCTTAGGAGGGGAGGCGGGGGGCAATGAGCAGTTCTTC

J: TRBJ1-2
V: TRBV5-5
D: .
size: .
length: 14
CDR3: CASSPDSANYGYTF
DNA: TGTGCCAGCAGCCCGGACAGTGCTAACTATGGCTACACCTTC

J: TRBJ1-5
V: TRBV24-1
D: .
size: .
length: 17
CDR3: CATSELDSRYSNQPQHF
DNA: TGTGCCACCAGTGAGCTGGACAGCCGTTATAGCAATCAGCCCCAGCATTTT

J: TRBJ2-3
V: TRBV24-1
D: TRBD1
size: .
length: 16
CDR3: CATSDRTGDPTDTQYF
DNA: TGTGCCACCAGTGACCGGACAGGGGATCCCACAGATACGCAGTATTTT

J: TRBJ1-1
V: TRBV2
D: .
size: .
length: 12
CDR3: CASGSVRTEAFF
DNA: TGTGCCAGCGGTAGTGTACGCACTGAAGCTTTCTTT

J: TRBJ2-7
V: TRBV11-1
D: TRBD1
size: .
length: 15
CDR3: CASSLGQGWSYEQYF
DNA: TGTGCCAGCAGCTTAGGACAGGGTTGGTCCTACGAGCAGTACTTC

J: TRBJ1-3
V: TRBV11-2
D: TRBD1
size: .
length: 15
CDR3: CASSSTGVSGNTIYF
DNA: TGTGCCAGCAGTTCAACAGGGGTCTCTGGAAACACCATATATTTT

J: TRBJ2-3
V: TRBV7-4
D: TRBD2
size: .
length: 16
CDR3: CAQEAPAGGPTDTQYF
DNA: TGTGCCCAGGAGGCCCCAGCGGGAGGGCCCACAGATACGCAGTATTTT

J: TRBJ1-2
V: TRBV19
D: TRBD1
size: few
length: 16
CDR3: CASTGQDLRRTYGYTF
DNA: TGTGCCAGCACGGGACAGGATCTTCGTCGAACCTATGGCTACACCTTC

J: TRBJ1-1
V: TRBV7-9
D: .
size: .
length: 14
CDR3: CASSLGHQNTEAFF
DNA: TGTGCCAGCAGCTTGGGGCACCAGAACACTGAAGCTTTCTTT

J: TRBJ1-1
V: TRBV15
D: .
size: .
length: 14
CDR3: CATSRGGSITEAFF
DNA: TGTGCCACCAGCAGAGGCGGTTCCATCACTGAAGCTTTCTTT

J: TRBJ2-5
V: TRBV4-1
D: TRBD1
size: .
length: 16
CDR3: CASSQDSTGGQETQYF
DNA: TGCGCCAGCAGCCAAGACTCGACAGGGGGTCAAGAGACCCAGTACTTC

J: TRBJ1-1
V: TRBV6-5
D: TRBD1
size: .
length: 14
CDR3: CASSFTTGGTEVFF
DNA: TGTGCCAGCAGTTTTACGACAGGGGGGACTGAAGTTTTCTTT

J: TRBJ1-2
V: TRBV5-4
D: TRBD1
size: .
length: 14
CDR3: CASSAGTGLIGYTF
DNA: TGTGCCAGCAGCGCCGGGACAGGCCTTATTGGCTACACCTTC

J: TRBJ2-7
V: TRBV7-8
D: .
size: .
length: 16
CDR3: CASSLSGGGPPNEQYF
DNA: TGTGCCAGCAGCTTATCTGGGGGGGGGCCGCCCAACGAGCAGTACTTC

J: TRBJ1-1
V: TRBV7-8
D: .
size: once
length: 13
CDR3: CASSPPRAGEAFF
DNA: TGTGCCAGCAGCCCCCCTAGGGCTGGGGAGGCTTTCTTT

J: TRBJ1-6
V: TRBV11-1
D: .
size: .
length: 14
CDR3: CASSLSDGNSPLHF
DNA: TGTGCCAGCAGCTTAAGCGATGGGAATTCACCCCTCCACTTT

J: TRBJ1-6
V: TRBV3-1/TRBV3-2
D: .
size: .
length: 13
CDR3: CASSQAGNSPLHF
DNA: TGTGCCAGCAGCCAAGCGGGTAATTCACCCCTCCACTTT

J: TRBJ1-2
V: TRBV3-1/TRBV3-2
D: .
size: .
length: 12
CDR3: CASSAEFGGYTF
DNA: TGTGCCAGCTCTGCCGAATTCGGGGGCTACACCTTC

J: TRBJ2-3
V: TRBV7-7
D: TRBD1
size: once
length: 14
CDR3: CASSGGQGTDTQYF
DNA: TGTGCCAGCAGCGGGGGACAGGGCACAGATACGCAGTATTTT

J: TRBJ2-3
V: TRBV15
D: .
size: .
length: 13
CDR3: CATSRDLADTQYF
DNA: TGTGCCACCAGCAGAGATCTCGCAGATACGCAGTATTTT

J: TRBJ2-7
V: TRBV2
D: .
size: few
length: 12
CDR3: CASSDSLGEQYF
DNA: TGTGCCAGCAGTGACTCCCTCGGCGAGCAGTACTTC

J: TRBJ1-2
V: TRBV19
D: .
size: .
length: 13
CDR3: CASSRVLADGYTF
DNA: TGTGCCAGTAGTAGGGTATTAGCAGATGGCTACACCTTC

J: TRBJ2-1
V: TRBV3-1/TRBV3-2
D: TRBD1
size: .
length: 18
CDR3: CASSQYYPGQGAYNEQFF
DNA: TGTGCCAGCAGCCAATACTACCCCGGACAGGGGGCCTACAATGAGCAGTTCTTC

J: TRBJ2-7
V: TRBV7-2
D: TRBD2
size: .
length: 14
CDR3: CASSLTSGPYEQYF
DNA: TGTGCCAGCAGCTTAACTAGCGGACCCTACGAGCAGTACTTC

J: TRBJ1-1
V: TRBV12-3/TRBV12-4
D: .
size: .
length: 13
CDR3: CASSFRRNTEAFF
DNA: TGTGCCAGCAGTTTCCGTAGGAACACTGAAGCTTTCTTT

J: TRBJ2-7
V: TRBV6-5
D: .
size: .
length: 13
CDR3: CASSLYQGHEQYF
DNA: TGTGCCAGCAGCCTCTATCAGGGCCACGAGCAGTACTTC

J: TRBJ1-1
V: TRBV5-3
D: TRBD1
size: .
length: 14
CDR3: CARSLDRGNTEAFF
DNA: TGTGCCAGAAGCTTGGACAGGGGTAACACTGAAGCTTTCTTT

J: TRBJ2-1
V: TRBV7-3
D: TRBD2
size: medium-sized
length: 15
CDR3: CASSFLAGGPPEQFF
DNA: TGTGCCAGCAGCTTTTTAGCGGGGGGGCCTCCGGAGCAGTTCTTC

J: TRBJ1-5
V: TRBV30
D: .
size: .
length: 13
CDR3: CAWSLQGVQPQHF
DNA: TGTGCCTGGAGTCTACAGGGTGTGCAGCCCCAGCATTTT

J: TRBJ2-3
V: TRBV5-1
D: TRBD2
size: .
length: 16
CDR3: CATQLRTSGGADTQYF
DNA: TGCGCCACCCAACTCCGAACTAGCGGGGGGGCAGATACGCAGTATTTT

J: TRBJ1-2
V: TRBV3-1/TRBV3-2
D: TRBD1
size: few
length: 15
CDR3: CASSQAGQGIYGYTF
DNA: TGTGCCAGCAGCCAAGCCGGACAGGGGATCTATGGCTACACCTTC

J: TRBJ2-3
V: TRBV6-5
D: .
size: .
length: 14
CDR3: CASSYSGSTDTQYF
DNA: TGTGCCAGCAGTTATAGCGGTAGCACAGATACGCAGTATTTT